Below, 8 T cell receptor beta chains from the same sample are listed, as sequenced in a study of T-cell memory formation after mild COVID-19 (dated by TCRdb to about 2021). Library preparation used 5' RACE. The instrument was an Illumina NovaSeq 6000. TCRdb reprocessing: public reads trimmed at Q25 with fastp, clones called with MiXCR, in-frame beta chains kept. Each entry merges the rows of one CDR3 protein and shows their most common DNA and genes. The sample table holds tens of thousands of distinct CDR3 sequences, of which 16% were seen once. 30% to 35% of the sample rests with the top ten. The sequenced sample consisted of PBMCs or a T cell subset sorted from them (not recorded which). The receptors derive from an adult woman who had mild COVID-19 (a few samples of this study predate the infection). The sample titles of this study are shuffled in the database, so cell type and time point are left out; the donor was told from shared clones.

This clonotype came up many times. The CDR3 region has the DNA TGTGCCAGCAGTTCCGGGACTGCCTACGAGCAGTACTTC. Its protein is CASSSGTAYEQYF. The chain links TRBV12-3 or TRBV12-4 to TRBJ2-7; possible D gene TRBD2, 6 bases. CDR3 length: 13 amino acids. V dropped 4 bases and J dropped 2 bases, with 9 bases sitting between them.

The chain has TRBV5-6 and TRBJ2-4; tentatively, D is TRBD1 or TRBD2 (5 bases each). The V gene lost 4 bases and the J gene lost 1 base, with 9 bases spanning the gap. Germline V gives CDR1 SGHDT, CDR2 YYEEEE. This CDR3 has 14 amino acids. As DNA, the CDR3 is TGTGCCAGCAGCGTCAGGGAGGCCAAAAACATTCAGTACTTC. It yields the protein CASSVREAKNIQYF.

This clonotype has a handful of counts. The rearrangement uses TRBV20-1 and TRBJ2-1; 11 positions agree with TRBD2. V was clipped by 5 bases and J by 2 bases; unmatched bases: 8. The length of the CDR3 is 16 residues. The germline V gene has CDR1 DFQATT and CDR2 SNEGSKA (reference sequence). The CDR3 region is CSASTSGRGAYNEQFF. CDR3 nucleotide sequence: TGCAGTGCTTCTACTAGCGGGAGAGGCGCCTACAATGAGCAGTTCTTC.

The genes are TRBV5-1 and TRBJ1-1; 10 bases are shared with TRBD1. The CDR3 length is 14 residues. The ends lost 3 bases at V and 3 bases at J; junction bases unmatched: 2. Germline V lookup: CDR1 SGHRS, CDR2 YFSETQ. CDR3 region: CASSSGTGDTEAFF. CDR3 sequence (DNA): TGCGCCAGCAGCTCCGGGACAGGGGACACTGAAGCTTTCTTT.

The gene calls are TRBV9 and TRBJ2-7, with D perhaps TRBD1 (6 bases). V lost 0 bases, J lost 4 bases, and 11 bases lay in between. The CDR3 is 14 residues long. Germline loops: CDR1 SGDLS, CDR2 YYNGEE. CDR3: CASSVVPGDYEQYF. The CDR3, as DNA: TGTGCCAGCAGCGTAGTTCCAGGGGATTACGAGCAGTACTTC.

The chain links TRBV7-2 to TRBJ2-1; 8 bases fit TRBD1. Germline trimming cut 5 bases from V and 7 bases from J; bases unmatched to any gene: 10. The CDR3 extends over 15 amino acids. Germline CDR1 and CDR2: SGHTA and FQGNSA. CDR3: CASSERQGNSNEQFF. As DNA, the CDR3 is TGTGCCAGCAGCGAAAGACAGGGGAATTCTAATGAGCAGTTCTTC.

V usage is TRBV30 and J usage is TRBJ2-7, with a possible D match to TRBD2 (6 bases). Trimming removed 0 bases at V and 0 bases at J, with 12 bases between. The length of the CDR3 is 15 residues. CDR1 and CDR2 from the germline V gene are GTSNPN and SVGIG (reference sequence). CDR3 bases: TGTGCCTGGAGTGTGTCCAGCGGGTACTCCTACGAGCAGTACTTC. This sequence encodes CAWSVSSGYSYEQYF.

V is TRBV4-2 and J is TRBJ2-7, with 9 positions matching TRBD2. CDR1 and CDR2 from the germline V gene are LGHNA and YNFKEQ. The CDR3 extends over 15 amino acids. V lost 0 bases and J lost 5; bases outside the gene matches: 5. DNA of the CDR3: TGTGCCAGCAGCCAAGAGCGGGAGGGGGTCCACGAGCAGTACTTC. It encodes CASSQEREGVHEQYF.